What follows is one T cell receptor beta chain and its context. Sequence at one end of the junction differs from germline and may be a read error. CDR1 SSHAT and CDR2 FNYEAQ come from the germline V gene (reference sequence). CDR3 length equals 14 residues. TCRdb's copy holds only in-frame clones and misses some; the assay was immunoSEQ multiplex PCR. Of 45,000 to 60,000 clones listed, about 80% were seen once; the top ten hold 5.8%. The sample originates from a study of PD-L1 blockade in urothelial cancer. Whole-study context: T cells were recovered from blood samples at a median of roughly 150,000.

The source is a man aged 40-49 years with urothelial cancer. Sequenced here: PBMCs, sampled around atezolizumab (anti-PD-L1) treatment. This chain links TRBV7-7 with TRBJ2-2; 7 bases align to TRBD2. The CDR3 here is CASSLAGSTGELFF. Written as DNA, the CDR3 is TGTGCTAGCAGCTTAGCGGGCTCGACCGGGGAGCTGTTTTTT.